These 2 T cell receptor beta chains share one sample of origin, sequenced in a study of OX40 agonist ivuxolimab in advanced cancers. The method was the immunoSEQ multiplex PCR assay. TCRdb obtained this table from immuneACCESS and retained in-frame rearrangements with V and J assigned. These tables miss some clones; where compared with another copy, unresolved V genes account for less than half of the shortfall, and the remainder is unexplained. Across this sample there are more than 95,000 clones, with 70% to 90% seen only once. The ten largest clones add up to just under 0.8% of the sample. Sequences were derived from CD4+ or CD8+ T cells sorted from blood, sampled in a trial of the OX40 agonist ivuxolimab. The receptors were sampled from an adult with an advanced solid tumor such as melanoma, head and neck, liver or kidney cancer.

This rearrangement joins TRBV6-1 to TRBJ1-2; 8 bases line up with TRBD1. The V and J ends lost 9 bases and 8 bases, in that order; junction bases with no gene match: 14. The CDR3 length is 14 residues. Germline values: CDR1 MNHNS, CDR2 SASEGT. The CDR3 protein is CASAPNDRGGGYTF. The CDR3 nucleotides are TGTGCCAGTGCCCCAAATGACAGGGGAGGCGGCTACACCTTC.

This chain connects TRBV28 to TRBJ1-1; D is unresolved. CDR1 is MDHEN and CDR2 is SYDVKM in the germline V gene. CDR3 length: 11 residues. The CDR3 region is CVVKGNTEAFF. In DNA, the CDR3 is TGTGTGGTAAAGGGGAACACTGAAGCTTTCTTT.